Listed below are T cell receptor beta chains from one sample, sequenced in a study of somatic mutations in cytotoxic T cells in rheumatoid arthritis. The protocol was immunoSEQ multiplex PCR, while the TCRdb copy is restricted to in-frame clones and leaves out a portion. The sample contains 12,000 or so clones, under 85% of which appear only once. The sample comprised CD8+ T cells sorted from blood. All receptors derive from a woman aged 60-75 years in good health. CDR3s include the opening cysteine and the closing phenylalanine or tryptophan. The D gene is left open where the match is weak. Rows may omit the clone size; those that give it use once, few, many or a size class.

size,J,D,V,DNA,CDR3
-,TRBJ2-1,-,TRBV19,TGTGCCAGTAGTTCGACAGTTAACAATGAGCAGTTCTTC,CASSSTVNNEQFF
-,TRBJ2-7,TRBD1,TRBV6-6,TGTGCCAGCAGAATCGGGACAGGTACCTACGAGCAGTACTTC,CASRIGTGTYEQYF
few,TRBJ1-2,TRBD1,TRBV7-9,TGTGCCAGCAGCTTCACCGGACAGGATAACTATGGCTACACCTTC,CASSFTGQDNYGYTF
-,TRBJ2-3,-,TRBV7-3,TGTGCCAGCAGCTTAACGGGTGTTGGGGGGACAGATACGCAGTATTTT,CASSLTGVGGTDTQYF
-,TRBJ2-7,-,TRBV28,TGTGCCAGCAGTTTAGCCGGGGGAGGACGCCACGAGCAGTACTTC,CASSLAGGGRHEQYF
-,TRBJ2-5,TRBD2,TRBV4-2,TGTGCCAGCAGCCAAGAGTCTAGCGGGGTCCAAGAGACCCAGTACTTC,CASSQESSGVQETQYF
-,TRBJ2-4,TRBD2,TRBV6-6,TGTGCCAGCAAGACTGGGGCTAGCGGGGGGTCACAGTACTTC,CASKTGASGGSQYF
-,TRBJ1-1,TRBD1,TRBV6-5,TGTGCCAGCAGTTACTCTGTACAGGGGAAGAACACTGAAGCTTTCTTT,CASSYSVQGKNTEAFF
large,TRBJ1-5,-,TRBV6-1,TGTGCCAGCAGTGAAGATCTAGGTGGGAGGCCCAATCAGCCCCAGCATTTT,CASSEDLGGRPNQPQHF
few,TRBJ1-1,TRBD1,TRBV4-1,TGCGCCAGCAGCCAAACAGGGGAGAGAAACACTGAAGCTTTCTTT,CASSQTGERNTEAFF
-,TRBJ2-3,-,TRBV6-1,TGTGCCAGCAGTGAACCCTTTCTCATGCGTTCTAGCACAGATACGCAGTATTTT,CASSEPFLMRSSTDTQYF
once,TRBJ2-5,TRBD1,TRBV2,TGTGCCAGCAGCGCCAACGCCGCGGGACAGGGTGAGGAGACCCAGTACTTC,CASSANAAGQGEETQYF
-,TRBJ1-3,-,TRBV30,TGTGCCTGGGAGACAGGAACTGGAAACACCATATATTTT,CAWETGTGNTIYF
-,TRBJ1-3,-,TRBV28,TGTGCCAGCAGCCCATTAGGAGTCGGACAGCGAGGAGAAAACACCATATATTTT,CASSPLGVGQRGENTIYF
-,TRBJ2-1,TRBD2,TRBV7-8,TGTGCCAGCAGCTTAGTGGCTAGCGGAGCCTCCTACAATGAGCAGTTCTTC,CASSLVASGASYNEQFF
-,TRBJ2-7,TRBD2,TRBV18,TGTGCCAGCTCACCACTCAGCGGGGGGGCCTCCTACGAGCAGTACTTC,CASSPLSGGASYEQYF
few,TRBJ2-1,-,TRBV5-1,TGCGCCAGCAGCTCCCCGGGGGGCAGACGCTCCTACAATGAGCAGTTCTTC,CASSSPGGRRSYNEQFF
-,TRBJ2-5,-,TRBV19,TGTGCCAGTAGTATTTGGAGGGCCCCACAAGAGACCCAGTACTTC,CASSIWRAPQETQYF
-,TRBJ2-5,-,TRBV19,TGTGCCAGTAGTTACGGGAGTCGTGAGACCCAGTACTTC,CASSYGSRETQYF
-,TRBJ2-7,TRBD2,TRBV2,TGTGCCAGCAGTGAATTAGCGGGGGCTCGGGAGCAGTACTTC,CASSELAGAREQYF
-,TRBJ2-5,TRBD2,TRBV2,TGTGCCAGCAAGGGGCCCCCAACCGGGACTAAAGAGACCCAGTACTTC,CASKGPPTGTKETQYF
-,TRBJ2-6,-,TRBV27,TGTGCCAGCAGTTTTGTCCCCCTCGGGGCCAACGTCCTGACTTTC,CASSFVPLGANVLTF
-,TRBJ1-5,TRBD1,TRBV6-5,TGTGCCAGCAGTTACGCCGACAGGGGATTCCAGCATTTT,CASSYADRGFQHF
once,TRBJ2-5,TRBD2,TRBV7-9,TGTGCCAGCAGCTTAAGCGGGACGGTCGTGGGGACCCAGTACTTC,CASSLSGTVVGTQYF
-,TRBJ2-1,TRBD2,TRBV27,TGTGCCAGCAGTTACCGTAGCGGGGGATGGAGCTCCTACAATGAGCAGTTCTTC,CASSYRSGGWSSYNEQFF
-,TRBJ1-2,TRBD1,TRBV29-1,TGCAGCGCTAGACAGACAGGGGGATATGGCTACACCTTC,CSARQTGGYGYTF
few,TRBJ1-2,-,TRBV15,TGTGCCACCAGCAGAGGGCAGGGGAAAGGGAGTGGCTACACCTTC,CATSRGQGKGSGYTF
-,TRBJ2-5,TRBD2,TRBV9,TGTGCCAGCAGCGTAGCGGGGGGGCCCCAAGAGACCCAGTACTTC,CASSVAGGPQETQYF
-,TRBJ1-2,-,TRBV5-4,TGTGCCAGCAGCTTGGGCGAGGGCCCCTTCTATGGCTACACCTTC,CASSLGEGPFYGYTF
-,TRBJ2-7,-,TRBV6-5,TGTGCCAGCACCTTCGACAGTAGCTCCTACGAGCAGTACTTC,CASTFDSSSYEQYF